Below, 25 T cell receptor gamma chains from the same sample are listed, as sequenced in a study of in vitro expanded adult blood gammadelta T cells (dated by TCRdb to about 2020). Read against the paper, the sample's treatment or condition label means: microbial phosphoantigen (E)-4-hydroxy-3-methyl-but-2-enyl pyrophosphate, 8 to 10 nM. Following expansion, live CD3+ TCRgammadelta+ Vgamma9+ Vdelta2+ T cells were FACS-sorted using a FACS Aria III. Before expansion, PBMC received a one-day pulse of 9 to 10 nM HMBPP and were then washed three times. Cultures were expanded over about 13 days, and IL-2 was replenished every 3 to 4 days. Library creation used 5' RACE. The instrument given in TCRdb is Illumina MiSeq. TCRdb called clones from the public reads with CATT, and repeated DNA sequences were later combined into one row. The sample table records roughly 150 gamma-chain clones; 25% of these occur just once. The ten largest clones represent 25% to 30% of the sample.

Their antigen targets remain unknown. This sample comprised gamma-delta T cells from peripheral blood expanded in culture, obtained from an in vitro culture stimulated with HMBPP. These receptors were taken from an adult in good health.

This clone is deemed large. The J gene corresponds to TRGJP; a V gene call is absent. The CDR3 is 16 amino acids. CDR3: CALWEREELGKKIKVF. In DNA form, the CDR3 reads TGTGCCTTGTGGGAGCGGGAGGAGTTGGGCAAAAAAATCAAGGTATTT.

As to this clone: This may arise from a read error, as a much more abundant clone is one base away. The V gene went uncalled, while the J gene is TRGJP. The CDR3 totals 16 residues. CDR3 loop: CTLWEREELGKKIKVF. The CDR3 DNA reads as TGTACCTTGTGGGAGCGGGAGGAGTTGGGCAAAAAAATCAAGGTATTT.

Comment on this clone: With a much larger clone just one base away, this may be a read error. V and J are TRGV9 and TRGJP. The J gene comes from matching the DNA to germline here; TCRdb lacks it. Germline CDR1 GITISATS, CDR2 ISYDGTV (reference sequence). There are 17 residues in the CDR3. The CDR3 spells CALWEVQGELGKKIKVF. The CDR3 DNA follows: TGTGCCCTGTGGGAGGTGCAGGGGGAGTTGGGCAAAAAAATCAAGGTATTT.

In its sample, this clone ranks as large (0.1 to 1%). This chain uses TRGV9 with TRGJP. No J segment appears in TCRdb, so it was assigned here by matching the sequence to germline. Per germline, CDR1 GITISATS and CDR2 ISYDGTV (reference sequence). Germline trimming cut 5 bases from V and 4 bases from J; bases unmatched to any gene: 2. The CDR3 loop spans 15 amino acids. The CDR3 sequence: CALWGQELGKKIKVF. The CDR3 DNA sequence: TGTGCCTTGTGGGGTCAAGAGTTGGGCAAAAAAATCAAGGTATTT.

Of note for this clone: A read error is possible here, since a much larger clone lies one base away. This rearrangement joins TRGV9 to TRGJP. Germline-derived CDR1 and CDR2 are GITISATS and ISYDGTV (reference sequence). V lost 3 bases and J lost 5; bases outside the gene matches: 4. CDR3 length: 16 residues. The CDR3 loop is CALWENEELGKKIKVF. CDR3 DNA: TGTGCCTTGTGGGAGAATGAAGAGTTGGGCAAAAAAATCAAGGTATTT.

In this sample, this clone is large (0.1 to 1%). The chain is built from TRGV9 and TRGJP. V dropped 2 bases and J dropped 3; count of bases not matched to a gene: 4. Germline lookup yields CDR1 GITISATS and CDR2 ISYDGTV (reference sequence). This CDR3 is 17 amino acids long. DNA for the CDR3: TGTGCCTTGTGGGAGGGAAAGCAAGAGTTGGGCAAAAAAATCAAGGTATTT. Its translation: CALWEGKQELGKKIKVF.

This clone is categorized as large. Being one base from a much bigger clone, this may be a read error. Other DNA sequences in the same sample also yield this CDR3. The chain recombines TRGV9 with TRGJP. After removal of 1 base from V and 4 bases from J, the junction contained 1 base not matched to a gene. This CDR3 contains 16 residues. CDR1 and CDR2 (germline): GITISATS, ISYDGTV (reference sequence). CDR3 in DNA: TGTGCCTTGTGGGAGGTACAAGAGTTGGGCAAAAAAATCAAGGTATTT. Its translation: CALWEVQELGKKIKVF.

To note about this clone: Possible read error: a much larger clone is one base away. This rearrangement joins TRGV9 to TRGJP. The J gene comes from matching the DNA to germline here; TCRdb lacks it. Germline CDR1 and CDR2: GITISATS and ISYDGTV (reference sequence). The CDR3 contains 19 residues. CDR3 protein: CTLWEVHISQELGKKIKVF. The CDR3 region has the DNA TGTACCTTGTGGGAGGTGCATATTAGTCAAGAGTTGGGCAAAAAAATCAAGGTATTT.

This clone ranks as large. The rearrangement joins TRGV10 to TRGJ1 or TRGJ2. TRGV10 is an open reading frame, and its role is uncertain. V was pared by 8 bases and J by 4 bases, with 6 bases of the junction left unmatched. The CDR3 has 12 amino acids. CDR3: CAAWDHYYKKLF. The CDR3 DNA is TGTGCTGCGTGGGATCACTATTATAAGAAACTCTTT.

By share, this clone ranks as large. The CDR3 sequence is CALWEVLFMGQELGKKIKVF. CDR3 bases: TGTGCCTTGTGGGAGGTGCTTTTCATGGGGCAAGAGTTGGGCAAAAAAATCAAGGTATTT. The V call is TRGV9, the J call TRGJP. Since TCRdb gives no J gene, matching the DNA to germline was used here to assign it. The CDR3 sequence is 20 residues long. Germline CDR1 reads GITISATS; CDR2 reads ISYDGTV (reference sequence). V was pared by 0 bases and J by 1 base, with 9 bases of the junction left unmatched.

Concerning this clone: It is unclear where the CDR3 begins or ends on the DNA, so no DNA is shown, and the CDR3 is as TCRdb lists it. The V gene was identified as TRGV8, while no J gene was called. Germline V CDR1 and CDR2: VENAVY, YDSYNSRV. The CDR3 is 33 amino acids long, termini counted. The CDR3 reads CATWDSGVVIIRNSLAVEQHLLSQVSIGRIQHF.

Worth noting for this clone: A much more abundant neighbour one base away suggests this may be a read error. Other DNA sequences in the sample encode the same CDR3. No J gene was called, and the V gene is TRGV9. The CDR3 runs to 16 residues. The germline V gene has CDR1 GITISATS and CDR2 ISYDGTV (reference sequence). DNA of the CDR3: TGTGCCTTGTGGGAGACCCCTTTTTTGGGCAAAAAAATCAAGGTGTTT. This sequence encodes CALWETPFLGKKIKVF.

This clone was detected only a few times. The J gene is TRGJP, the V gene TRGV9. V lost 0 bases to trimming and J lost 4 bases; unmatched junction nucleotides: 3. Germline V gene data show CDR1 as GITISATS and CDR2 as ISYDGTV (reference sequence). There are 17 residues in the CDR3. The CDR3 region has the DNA TGTGCCTTGTGGGAGGTGACTCAAGAGTTGGGCAAAAAAATCAAGGTATTT. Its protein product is CALWEVTQELGKKIKVF.

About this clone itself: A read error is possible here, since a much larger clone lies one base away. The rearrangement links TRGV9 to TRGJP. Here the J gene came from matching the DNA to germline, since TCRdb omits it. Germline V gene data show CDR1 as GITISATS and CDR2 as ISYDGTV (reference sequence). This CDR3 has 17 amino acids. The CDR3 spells CALWDSPGALGRKIKVF. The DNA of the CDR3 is TGTGCCTTGTGGGACTCCCCCGGGGCGTTGGGCAGAAAAATCAAGGTATTT.

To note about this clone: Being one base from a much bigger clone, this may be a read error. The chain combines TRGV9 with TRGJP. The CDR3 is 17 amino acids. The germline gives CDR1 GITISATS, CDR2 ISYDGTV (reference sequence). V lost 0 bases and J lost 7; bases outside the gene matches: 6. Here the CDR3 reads CALWEVPGELGKKIKVF. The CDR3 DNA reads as TGTGCCTTGTGGGAGGTGCCGGGGGAGTTGGGCAAAAAAATCAAGGTATTT.

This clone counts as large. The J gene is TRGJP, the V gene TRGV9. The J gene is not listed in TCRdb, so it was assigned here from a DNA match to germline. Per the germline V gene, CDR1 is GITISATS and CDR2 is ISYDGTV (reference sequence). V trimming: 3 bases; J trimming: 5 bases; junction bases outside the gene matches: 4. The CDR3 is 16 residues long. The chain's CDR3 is CALWEKEELGKKIKVF. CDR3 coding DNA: TGTGCCTTGTGGGAGAAGGAAGAGTTGGGCAAAAAAATCAAGGTATTT.

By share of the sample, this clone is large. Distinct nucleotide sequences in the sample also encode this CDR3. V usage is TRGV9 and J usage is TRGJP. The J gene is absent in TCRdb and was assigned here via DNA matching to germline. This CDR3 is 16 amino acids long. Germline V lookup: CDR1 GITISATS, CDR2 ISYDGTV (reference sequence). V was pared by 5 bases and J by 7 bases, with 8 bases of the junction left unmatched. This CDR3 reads CALWVQGELGKKIKVF. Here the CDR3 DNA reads TGTGCCTTGTGGGTGCAAGGGGAGTTGGGCAAAAAAATCAAGGTATTT.

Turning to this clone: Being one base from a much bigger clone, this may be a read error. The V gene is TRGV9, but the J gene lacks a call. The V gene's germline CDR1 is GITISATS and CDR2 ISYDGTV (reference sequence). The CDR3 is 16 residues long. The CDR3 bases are TGTGCCTTGTGGGAGGGACAAGAGTTGGGCAAAAAAATCGAGGTATTT. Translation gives CALWEGQELGKKIEVF.

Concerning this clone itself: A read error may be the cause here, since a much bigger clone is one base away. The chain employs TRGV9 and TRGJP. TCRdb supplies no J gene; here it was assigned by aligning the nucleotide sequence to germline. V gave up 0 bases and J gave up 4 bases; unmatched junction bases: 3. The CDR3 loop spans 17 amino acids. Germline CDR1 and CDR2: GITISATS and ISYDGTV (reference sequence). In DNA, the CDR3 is TGTGCCTTGTGGGAGGTGTACCAAGAGTTGGGCAAAAAAATCAAGGTATTT. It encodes CALWEVYQELGKKIKVF.

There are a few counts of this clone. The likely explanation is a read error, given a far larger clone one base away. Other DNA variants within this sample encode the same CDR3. This CDR3 reads CALWEVLELGKKIKVF. Here the CDR3 DNA reads TGCGCCTTGTGGGAGGTGCTGGAGTTGGGCAAAAAAATCAAGGTATTT. The chain carries TRGV9 and TRGJP. Germline V CDR1 and CDR2: GITISATS, ISYDGTV (reference sequence). This CDR3 comprises 16 residues.

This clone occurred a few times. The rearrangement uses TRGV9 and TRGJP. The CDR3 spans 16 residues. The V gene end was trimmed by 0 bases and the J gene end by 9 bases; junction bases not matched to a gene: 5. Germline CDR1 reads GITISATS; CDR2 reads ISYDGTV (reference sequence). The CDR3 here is CALWEVHGLGKKIKVF. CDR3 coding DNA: TGTGCCTTGTGGGAGGTGCACGGGTTGGGCAAAAAAATCAAGGTATTT.

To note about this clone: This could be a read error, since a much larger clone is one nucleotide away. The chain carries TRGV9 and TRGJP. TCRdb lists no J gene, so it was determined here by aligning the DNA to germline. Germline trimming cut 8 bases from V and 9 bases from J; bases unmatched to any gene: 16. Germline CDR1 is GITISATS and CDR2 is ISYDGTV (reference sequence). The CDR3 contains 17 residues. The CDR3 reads CALLDSPGALGKKIKVF. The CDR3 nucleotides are TGTGCCTTGTTGGACTCCCCCGGGGCGTTGGGCAAAAAAATCAAGGTATTT.

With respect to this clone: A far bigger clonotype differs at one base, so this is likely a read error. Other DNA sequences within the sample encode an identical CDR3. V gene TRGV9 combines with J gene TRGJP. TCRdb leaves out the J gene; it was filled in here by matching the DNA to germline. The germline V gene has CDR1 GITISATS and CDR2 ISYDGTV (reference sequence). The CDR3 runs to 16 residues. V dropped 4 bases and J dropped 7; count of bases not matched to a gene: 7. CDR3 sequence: CALWEVLELGKKIKVF. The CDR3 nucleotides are TGTGCCTTGTGGGAAGTGCTGGAGTTGGGCAAAAAAATCAAGGTATTT.

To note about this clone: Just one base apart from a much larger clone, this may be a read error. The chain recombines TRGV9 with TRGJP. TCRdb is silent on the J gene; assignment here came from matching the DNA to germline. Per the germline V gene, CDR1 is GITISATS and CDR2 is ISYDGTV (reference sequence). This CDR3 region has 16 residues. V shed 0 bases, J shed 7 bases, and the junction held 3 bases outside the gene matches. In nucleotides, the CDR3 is TGTGCCTTGTGGGAGGTGTGGGAGTTGGGCAAAAAAATCAAGGTATTT. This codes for CALWEVWELGKKIKVF.

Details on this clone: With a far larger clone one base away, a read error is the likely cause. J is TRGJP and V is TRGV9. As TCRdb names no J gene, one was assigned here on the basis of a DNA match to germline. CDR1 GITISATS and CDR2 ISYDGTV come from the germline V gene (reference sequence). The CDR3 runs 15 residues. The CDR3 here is CALWEQELGKKNKVF. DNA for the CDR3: TGTGCCTTGTGGGAACAAGAGTTGGGCAAAAAAAACAAGGTATTT.